Sequencing of this T cell receptor (beta chain) was carried out in a study of PD-L1 blockade in urothelial cancer. Study-wide results and limits: At the 3-week point, tumor-associated blood clones expanded more in durable-benefit patients.

V shed 6 bases and J shed 4 bases, with 15 bases lying between them. The germline V gene has CDR1 ENHRY and CDR2 SYGVKD. The CDR3 is 14 residues long. Time point: peripheral blood 6 weeks after treatment start. On this clone: The target antigen is unknown.

The templates were synthetic TCR analogs, and they were spiked into each PCR. The method was immunoSEQ multiplex PCR; TCRdb's version includes in-frame clones alone and lacks a portion of them. The table records around 30,000 clones, around four fifths of them present only once. The V and J genes are TRBV10-3 and TRBJ1-2, with D possibly TRBD1 on 5 matching bases. This sample comprised PBMCs, obtained around atezolizumab (anti-PD-L1) treatment. This receptor was taken from a man between 65 and 85 years old with urothelial cancer. The CDR3 is CAIRHAGRSYGYTF. The CDR3 nucleotides read TGTGCCATCAGACACGCGGGACGGTCCTATGGCTACACCTTC.